This T cell receptor beta chain stems from a study of T cell repertoires in aging, cancer and after chemotherapy. Rearranged V-D-J TRB sequences were amplified with a mixed TRB-A/B primer pool. In TCRdb, the multiplex PCR reads were re-called with MiXCR into one record per CDR3 protein. The sample lists about 12,000 distinct CDR3 sequences, 30% to 35% seen once, with about 9.5% in the top ten. This clonotype was observed a handful of times. Antigen unknown. Trimming shortened V by 3 bases and J by 0 bases, and 5 bases separated the two germline ends. Germline V gene data show CDR1 as KGHSH and CDR2 as LQKENI. This CDR3 spans 13 amino acids. Amplification of TCR beta used genomic DNA extracted from peripheral blood. General study points: Age-matched healthy donors had significantly more diverse, less clonal blood TCR repertoires than untreated cancer patients. In healthy donors, age-related TCR diversity loss mainly reflected lost richness.

The V and J genes are TRBV18 and TRBJ1-1, with D hard to call. Specimen: blood. The source of this sequence is a human donor in good health. The donor label of this sample is uncertain. The CDR3 region has the DNA TGTGCCAGCTCACCCCGTATGAACACTGAAGCTTTCTTT. This codes for CASSPRMNTEAFF.